Listed below are T cell receptor beta chains from one sample, sequenced in a study of CD8 T cells in Susac syndrome. TCRdb used MiXCR to reprocess the immunoSEQ multiplex PCR reads, holding one entry per CDR3 protein. The profile shows 170,000 or so distinct CDR3 sequences, under 95% of them singletons. The sequenced material came from CD4+ T cells from PBMCs. The receptors shown here come from a human donor with Susac syndrome. Both conserved end residues are part of each CDR3. Each record gives: J gene, V gene, clone size, D gene, CDR3 protein, CDR3 DNA. D genes are given only for firm matches. Expanded clones get a size class; other rows say once, few or many, or leave the size out.

j_call: TRBJ1-1
v_call: TRBV7-8
clone_size: -
d_call: TRBD1
cdr3_aa: CASSNTNRGSEAFF
cdr3_nt: TGTGCCAGCAGCAATACGAACAGGGGTTCTGAAGCTTTCTTT

j_call: TRBJ1-2
v_call: TRBV19
clone_size: -
d_call: -
cdr3_aa: CASSISGLYGYTF
cdr3_nt: TGTGCCAGTAGTATCTCGGGACTCTATGGCTACACCTTC

j_call: TRBJ1-2
v_call: TRBV20-1
clone_size: -
d_call: -
cdr3_aa: CSARAPQGYYGYTF
cdr3_nt: TGCAGTGCTAGAGCCCCTCAGGGGTACTATGGCTACACCTTC

j_call: TRBJ2-1
v_call: TRBV11-2
clone_size: few
d_call: -
cdr3_aa: CASSPSGNEQFF
cdr3_nt: TGTGCCAGCAGCCCCTCTGGTAATGAGCAGTTCTTC

j_call: TRBJ2-3
v_call: TRBV19
clone_size: -
d_call: -
cdr3_aa: CASSPSADTQYF
cdr3_nt: TGTGCCAGTAGCCCTAGTGCAGATACGCAGTATTTT

j_call: TRBJ2-3
v_call: TRBV24-1
clone_size: -
d_call: TRBD2
cdr3_aa: CATSETSGSTDTQYF
cdr3_nt: TGTGCCACCAGTGAGACTAGCGGATCCACAGATACGCAGTATTTT

j_call: TRBJ2-1
v_call: TRBV2
clone_size: -
d_call: TRBD2
cdr3_aa: CASSERLAEKYEQFF
cdr3_nt: TGTGCCAGCAGTGAACGACTAGCGGAGAAATATGAGCAGTTCTTC

j_call: TRBJ1-6
v_call: TRBV19
clone_size: -
d_call: -
cdr3_aa: CASSSTVSALHF
cdr3_nt: TGTGCCAGTAGCTCGACCGTGTCAGCCCTCCACTTT

j_call: TRBJ2-1
v_call: TRBV6-1
clone_size: -
d_call: -
cdr3_aa: CASSPSRAEQFF
cdr3_nt: TGTGCCAGCAGCCCCTCTAGGGCTGAGCAGTTCTTC

j_call: TRBJ2-6
v_call: TRBV7-9
clone_size: few
d_call: -
cdr3_aa: CASSLRGANVLTF
cdr3_nt: TGTGCCAGCAGTTTACGGGGGGCCAACGTCCTGACTTTC

j_call: TRBJ1-1
v_call: TRBV29-1
clone_size: -
d_call: -
cdr3_aa: CSVDALTNTEAFF
cdr3_nt: TGCAGCGTGGACGCACTCACGAACACTGAAGCTTTCTTT

j_call: TRBJ2-7
v_call: TRBV18
clone_size: once
d_call: -
cdr3_aa: CASSLLGESYEQYF
cdr3_nt: TGTGCCAGCTCACTCCTAGGGGAAAGCTACGAGCAGTACTTC

j_call: TRBJ2-5
v_call: TRBV28
clone_size: -
d_call: -
cdr3_aa: CASSPRGEAQETQYF
cdr3_nt: TGTGCCAGCAGCCCAAGGGGCGAGGCCCAAGAGACCCAGTACTTC

j_call: TRBJ1-1
v_call: TRBV6-1
clone_size: few
d_call: TRBD1
cdr3_aa: CASRPQGTTEAFF
cdr3_nt: TGTGCCAGCAGACCACAGGGGACCACTGAAGCTTTCTTT

j_call: TRBJ1-4
v_call: TRBV15
clone_size: -
d_call: -
cdr3_aa: CATATIATNEKLFF
cdr3_nt: TGTGCCACCGCGACCATTGCAACTAATGAAAAACTGTTTTTT

j_call: TRBJ2-3
v_call: TRBV12-3/TRBV12-4
clone_size: once
d_call: -
cdr3_aa: CASSLAALGPGPTDTQYF
cdr3_nt: TGTGCCAGCAGTTTAGCGGCCCTCGGGCCAGGCCCCACAGATACGCAGTATTTT

j_call: TRBJ2-5
v_call: TRBV15
clone_size: -
d_call: -
cdr3_aa: CASRTWDRSQETQYF
cdr3_nt: TGTGCCTCGCGAACTTGGGACCGGTCTCAGGAGACCCAGTACTTC

j_call: TRBJ2-3
v_call: TRBV7-8
clone_size: once
d_call: -
cdr3_aa: CASSFLGTTDTQYF
cdr3_nt: TGTGCCAGCAGCTTTTTAGGAACCACAGATACGCAGTATTTT

j_call: TRBJ2-5
v_call: TRBV9
clone_size: -
d_call: TRBD2
cdr3_aa: CASSRGSGGQETQYF
cdr3_nt: TGTGCCAGCAGCAGAGGTAGCGGGGGGCAAGAGACCCAGTACTTC

j_call: TRBJ2-5
v_call: TRBV4-3
clone_size: -
d_call: TRBD2
cdr3_aa: CASSPGPSGGVQETQYF
cdr3_nt: TGCGCCAGCAGCCCCGGGCCTAGCGGGGGGGTCCAAGAGACCCAGTACTTC

j_call: TRBJ2-7
v_call: TRBV29-1
clone_size: few
d_call: -
cdr3_aa: CSVEATNYEQYF
cdr3_nt: TGCAGCGTTGAAGCCACAAATTACGAGCAGTACTTC

j_call: TRBJ1-6
v_call: TRBV7-9
clone_size: -
d_call: TRBD1
cdr3_aa: CASSRGRGSPLHF
cdr3_nt: TGTGCCAGCAGCAGGGGGCGAGGTTCACCCCTCCACTTT

j_call: TRBJ1-6
v_call: TRBV12-3/TRBV12-4
clone_size: -
d_call: -
cdr3_aa: CASSLRRGNSPLHF
cdr3_nt: TGTGCCAGCAGTTTGCGCAGGGGTAATTCACCCCTCCACTTT

j_call: TRBJ1-1
v_call: TRBV30
clone_size: -
d_call: -
cdr3_aa: CAWSVLQRGEAFF
cdr3_nt: TGTGCCTGGAGTGTACTTCAGAGGGGGGAAGCTTTCTTT

j_call: TRBJ2-1
v_call: TRBV7-2
clone_size: -
d_call: -
cdr3_aa: CASSTPWGVRREQFF
cdr3_nt: TGTGCCAGCAGCACCCCTTGGGGGGTCAGGAGGGAGCAGTTCTTC

j_call: TRBJ2-6
v_call: TRBV18
clone_size: -
d_call: -
cdr3_aa: CASSPVVGPGANVLTF
cdr3_nt: TGTGCCAGCTCACCAGTGGTAGGGCCTGGGGCCAACGTCCTGACTTTC

j_call: TRBJ1-2
v_call: TRBV25-1
clone_size: -
d_call: TRBD1
cdr3_aa: CASSPIGGSNNYGYTF
cdr3_nt: TGTGCCAGCAGTCCGATAGGGGGCTCTAATAACTATGGCTACACCTTC

j_call: TRBJ2-3
v_call: TRBV5-1
clone_size: -
d_call: -
cdr3_aa: CASSLPSPSTDTQYF
cdr3_nt: TGCGCCAGCAGCTTGCCTTCGCCTAGCACAGATACGCAGTATTTT

j_call: TRBJ2-3
v_call: TRBV13
clone_size: -
d_call: TRBD1
cdr3_aa: CASSTRQGAGTDTQYF
cdr3_nt: TGTGCCAGCAGCACCCGACAGGGGGCCGGCACAGATACGCAGTATTTT

j_call: TRBJ2-1
v_call: TRBV5-1
clone_size: -
d_call: TRBD1
cdr3_aa: CASSFGQGGNEQFF
cdr3_nt: TGCGCCAGCAGCTTTGGACAGGGAGGCAATGAGCAGTTCTTC

j_call: TRBJ1-2
v_call: TRBV18
clone_size: -
d_call: -
cdr3_aa: CASSPDLNGGYTF
cdr3_nt: TGTGCCAGCTCACCAGATCTCAACGGCGGCTACACCTTC

j_call: TRBJ1-5
v_call: TRBV25-1
clone_size: -
d_call: -
cdr3_aa: CASSDGDSNQPQHF
cdr3_nt: TGTGCCAGCAGTGACGGAGATAGCAATCAGCCCCAGCATTTT

j_call: TRBJ2-3
v_call: TRBV29-1
clone_size: once
d_call: -
cdr3_aa: CSTQGPGPASPDTQYF
cdr3_nt: TGCAGTACCCAGGGACCGGGCCCCGCGTCCCCAGATACGCAGTATTTT

j_call: TRBJ2-7
v_call: TRBV6-2/TRBV6-3
clone_size: -
d_call: -
cdr3_aa: CASQDGDQDEQYF
cdr3_nt: TGTGCCAGTCAGGATGGGGACCAGGACGAGCAGTACTTC

j_call: TRBJ2-4
v_call: TRBV6-5
clone_size: -
d_call: -
cdr3_aa: CASRPWAGENIQYF
cdr3_nt: TGTGCCAGCAGACCCTGGGCAGGGGAAAACATTCAGTACTTC

j_call: TRBJ1-4
v_call: TRBV30
clone_size: -
d_call: -
cdr3_aa: CAWSKHRLEAENEKLFF
cdr3_nt: TGTGCCTGGAGTAAACACCGTTTGGAGGCTGAAAATGAAAAACTGTTTTTT

j_call: TRBJ1-4
v_call: TRBV5-4
clone_size: -
d_call: -
cdr3_aa: CASRRDTSTNEKLLF
cdr3_nt: TGTGCCAGCAGAAGGGACACGTCAACTAATGAAAAACTGCTTTTT

j_call: TRBJ2-7
v_call: TRBV18
clone_size: -
d_call: -
cdr3_aa: CASSPAIHGGAEQYF
cdr3_nt: TGTGCCAGCTCACCAGCAATCCATGGTGGTGCCGAGCAGTACTTC

j_call: TRBJ2-3
v_call: TRBV20-1
clone_size: once
d_call: -
cdr3_aa: CSAGGAGTDTQYF
cdr3_nt: TGCAGTGCAGGGGGGGCCGGAACAGATACGCAGTATTTT

j_call: TRBJ1-3
v_call: TRBV29-1
clone_size: once
d_call: -
cdr3_aa: CSGGGSSGNTIYF
cdr3_nt: TGCAGCGGGGGGGGGAGCTCTGGAAACACCATATATTTT

j_call: TRBJ2-2
v_call: TRBV9
clone_size: -
d_call: -
cdr3_aa: CASSVTGSDTGELFF
cdr3_nt: TGTGCCAGCAGCGTCACAGGTTCGGACACCGGGGAGCTGTTTTTT

j_call: TRBJ1-2
v_call: TRBV5-1
clone_size: -
d_call: -
cdr3_aa: CASTYDKGKYGYTF
cdr3_nt: TGCGCCAGCACTTATGACAAAGGCAAATATGGCTACACCTTC

j_call: TRBJ2-5
v_call: TRBV5-1
clone_size: -
d_call: TRBD2
cdr3_aa: CASSWGPQRGGHETQYF
cdr3_nt: TGCGCCAGCAGCTGGGGCCCCCAGCGGGGGGGCCACGAGACCCAGTACTTC